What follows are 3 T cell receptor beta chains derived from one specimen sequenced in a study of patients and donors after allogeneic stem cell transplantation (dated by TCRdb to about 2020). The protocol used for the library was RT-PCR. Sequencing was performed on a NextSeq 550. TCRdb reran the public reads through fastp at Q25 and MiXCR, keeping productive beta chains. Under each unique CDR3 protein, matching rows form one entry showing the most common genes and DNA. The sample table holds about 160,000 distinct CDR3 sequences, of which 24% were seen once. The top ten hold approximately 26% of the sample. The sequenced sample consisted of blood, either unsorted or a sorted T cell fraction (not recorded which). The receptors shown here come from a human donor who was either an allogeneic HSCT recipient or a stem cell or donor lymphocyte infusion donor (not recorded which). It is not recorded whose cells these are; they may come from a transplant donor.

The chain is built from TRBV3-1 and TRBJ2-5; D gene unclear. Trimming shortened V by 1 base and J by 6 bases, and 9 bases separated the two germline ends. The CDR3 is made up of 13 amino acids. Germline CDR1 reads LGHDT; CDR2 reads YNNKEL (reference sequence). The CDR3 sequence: CASSQAEKKTQYF. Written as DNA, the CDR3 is TGTGCCAGCAGCCAAGCGGAAAAGAAGACCCAGTACTTC.

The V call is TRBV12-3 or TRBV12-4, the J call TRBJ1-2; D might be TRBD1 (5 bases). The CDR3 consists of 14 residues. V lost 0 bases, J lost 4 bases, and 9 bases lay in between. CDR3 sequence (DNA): TGTGCCAGCAGTTTAGCGGCGGGGGTCTATGGCTACACCTTC. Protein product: CASSLAAGVYGYTF.

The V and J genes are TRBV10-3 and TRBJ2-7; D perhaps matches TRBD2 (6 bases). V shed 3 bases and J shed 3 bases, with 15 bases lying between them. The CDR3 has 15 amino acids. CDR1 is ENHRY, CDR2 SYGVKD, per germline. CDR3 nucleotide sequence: TGTGCCATCAGTGACCGGGCGGGAAAAGGCTACGAGCAGTACTTC. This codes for CAISDRAGKGYEQYF.